This paragraph covers one TCR beta chain sequence. The CDR3 extends over 16 amino acids. CDR1 and CDR2 (germline): SEHNR, FQNEAQ (reference sequence). Trimming stripped 1 base from V and 7 bases from J, with 19 bases between. The source of the sample is a study of T-cell reconstitution after alpha-beta-depleted transplantation in children. Unique molecular identifiers featured in how the TCRbeta library was prepared. TCRdb fed the PCR reads into MiXCR, producing one record per CDR3 protein. This sample carries 250,000 to 400,000 distinct CDR3 sequences, approximately 23% of them seen once, and the ten largest clones take roughly 11%.

The source of this sequence is a male patient between 5 and 17 years old who had a stem cell transplant for acute lymphoblastic leukemia, so the T cells may come from the graft donor. Sequencing used PBMCs, mostly from graft donor cells, obtained 180 days after TCRalphabeta/CD19-depleted stem cell transplant. The J gene is TRBJ1-1, the V gene TRBV7-9; D may be TRBD1 (5 bases). The CDR3 sequence is CASSLVARGGRSEAFF. For the CDR3, the DNA is TGTGCCAGCAGCTTAGTAGCACGGGGCGGGAGGAGTGAAGCTTTCTTT.